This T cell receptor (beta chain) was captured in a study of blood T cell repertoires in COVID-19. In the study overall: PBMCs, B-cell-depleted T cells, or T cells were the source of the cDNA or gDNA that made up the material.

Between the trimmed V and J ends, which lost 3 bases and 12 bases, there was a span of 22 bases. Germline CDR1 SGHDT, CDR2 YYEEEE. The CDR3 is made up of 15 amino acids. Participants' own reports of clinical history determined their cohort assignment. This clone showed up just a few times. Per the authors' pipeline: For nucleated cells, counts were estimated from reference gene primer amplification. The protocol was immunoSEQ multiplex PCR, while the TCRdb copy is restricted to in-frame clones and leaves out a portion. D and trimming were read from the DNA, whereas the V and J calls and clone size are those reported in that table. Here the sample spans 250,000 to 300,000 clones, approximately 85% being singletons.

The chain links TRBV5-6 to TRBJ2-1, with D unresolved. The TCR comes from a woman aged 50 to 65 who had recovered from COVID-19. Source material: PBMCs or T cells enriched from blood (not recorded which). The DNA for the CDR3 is TGTGCCAGCAGCTCCCTTTACAATGCCGGGTGGAGGCAGTTCTTC. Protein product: CASSSLYNAGWRQFF. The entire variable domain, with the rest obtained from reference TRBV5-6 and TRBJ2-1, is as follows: DAGVTQSPTHLIKTRGQQVTLRCSPKSGHDTVSWYQQALGQGPQFIFQYYEEEERQRGNFPDRFSGHQFPNYSSELNVNALLLGDSALYLCASSSLYNAGWRQFFGPGTRLTVL.